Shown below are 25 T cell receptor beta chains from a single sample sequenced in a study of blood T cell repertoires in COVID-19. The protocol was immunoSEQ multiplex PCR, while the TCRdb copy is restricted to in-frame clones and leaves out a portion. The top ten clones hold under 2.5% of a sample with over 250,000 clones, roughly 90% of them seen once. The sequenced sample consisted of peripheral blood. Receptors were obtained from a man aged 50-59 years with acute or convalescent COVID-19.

DNA for the CDR3: TGTGCCAGCAGTCTCTCCACCGGGGAGCTGTTTTTT. This codes for CASSLSTGELFF. The chain recombines TRBV2 with TRBJ2-2, with D unclear. Trimming removed 5 bases at V and 4 bases at J, with 5 bases between. Germline assignment: CDR1 SNHLY and CDR2 FYNNEI. The CDR3 has 12 residues.

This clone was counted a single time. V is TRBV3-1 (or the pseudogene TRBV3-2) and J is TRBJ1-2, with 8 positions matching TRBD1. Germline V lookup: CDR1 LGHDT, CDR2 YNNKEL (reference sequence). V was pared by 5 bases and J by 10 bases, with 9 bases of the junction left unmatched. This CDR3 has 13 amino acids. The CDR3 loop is CASSSDRVGVYTF. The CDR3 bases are TGTGCCAGCAGCTCGGACAGGGTCGGGGTCTACACCTTC.

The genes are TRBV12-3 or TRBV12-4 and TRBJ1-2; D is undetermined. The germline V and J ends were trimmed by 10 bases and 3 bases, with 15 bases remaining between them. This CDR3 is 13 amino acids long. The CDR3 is CATSVLPDYGYTF. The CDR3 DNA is TGTGCCACCTCGGTGCTGCCCGACTATGGCTACACCTTC.

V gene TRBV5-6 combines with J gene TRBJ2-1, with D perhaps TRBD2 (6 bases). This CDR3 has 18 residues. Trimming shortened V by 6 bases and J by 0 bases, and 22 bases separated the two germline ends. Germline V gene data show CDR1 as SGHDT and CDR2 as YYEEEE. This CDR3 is CASTFEGGGGDSYNEQFF. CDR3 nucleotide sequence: TGTGCCAGCACCTTTGAGGGAGGCGGTGGGGACTCCTACAATGAGCAGTTCTTC.

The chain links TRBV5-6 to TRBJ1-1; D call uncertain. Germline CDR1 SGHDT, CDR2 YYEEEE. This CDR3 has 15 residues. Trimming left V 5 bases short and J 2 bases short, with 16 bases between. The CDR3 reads CASSRDNRINTEAFF. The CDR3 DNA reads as TGTGCCAGCAGTCGTGACAATCGGATTAACACTGAAGCTTTCTTT.

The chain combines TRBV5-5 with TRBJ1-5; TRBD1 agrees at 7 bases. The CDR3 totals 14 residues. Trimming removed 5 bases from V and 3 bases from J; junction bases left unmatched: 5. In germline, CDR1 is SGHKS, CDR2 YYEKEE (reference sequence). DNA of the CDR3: TGTGCCAGCAGTTCGGACAGGAACAATCAGCCCCAGCATTTT. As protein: CASSSDRNNQPQHF.

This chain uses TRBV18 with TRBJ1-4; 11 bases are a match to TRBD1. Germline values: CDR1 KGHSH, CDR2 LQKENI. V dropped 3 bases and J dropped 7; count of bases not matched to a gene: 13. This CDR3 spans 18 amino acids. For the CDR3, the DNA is TGTGCCAGCTCACCTACCCGGGACAGGGGGATCGAGGGTGAAAAACTGTTTTTT. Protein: CASSPTRDRGIEGEKLFF.

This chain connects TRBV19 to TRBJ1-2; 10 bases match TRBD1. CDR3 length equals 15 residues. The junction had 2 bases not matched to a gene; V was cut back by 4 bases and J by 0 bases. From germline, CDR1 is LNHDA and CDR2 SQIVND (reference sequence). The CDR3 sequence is CASSRGQGTNYGYTF. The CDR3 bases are TGTGCCAGTAGTAGGGGACAGGGGACTAACTATGGCTACACCTTC.

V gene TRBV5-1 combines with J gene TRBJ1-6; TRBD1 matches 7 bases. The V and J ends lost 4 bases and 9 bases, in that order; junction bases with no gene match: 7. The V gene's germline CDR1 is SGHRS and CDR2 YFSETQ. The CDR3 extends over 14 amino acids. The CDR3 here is CASSGGGEGSPLHF. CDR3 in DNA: TGCGCCAGCAGCGGAGGGGGCGAGGGTTCACCCCTCCACTTT.

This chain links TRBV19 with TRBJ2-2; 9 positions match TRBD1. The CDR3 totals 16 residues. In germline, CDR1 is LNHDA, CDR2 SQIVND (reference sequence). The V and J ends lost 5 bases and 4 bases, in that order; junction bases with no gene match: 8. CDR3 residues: CASSPRGQGSTGELFF. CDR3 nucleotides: TGTGCCAGTAGTCCTAGGGGACAGGGCAGCACCGGGGAGCTGTTTTTT. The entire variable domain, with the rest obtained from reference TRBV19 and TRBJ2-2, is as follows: DGGITQSPKYLFRKEGQNVTLSCEQNLNHDAMYWYRQDPGQGLRLIYYSQIVNDFQKGDIAEGYSVSREKKESFPLTVTSAQKNPTAFYLCASSPRGQGSTGELFFGEGSRLTVL.

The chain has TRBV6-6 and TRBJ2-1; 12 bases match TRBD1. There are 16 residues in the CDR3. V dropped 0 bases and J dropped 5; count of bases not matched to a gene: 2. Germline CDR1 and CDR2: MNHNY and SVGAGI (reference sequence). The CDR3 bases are TGTGCCAGCAGTTACTCCAGGGACAGGGGGCACAATGAGCAGTTCTTC. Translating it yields CASSYSRDRGHNEQFF.

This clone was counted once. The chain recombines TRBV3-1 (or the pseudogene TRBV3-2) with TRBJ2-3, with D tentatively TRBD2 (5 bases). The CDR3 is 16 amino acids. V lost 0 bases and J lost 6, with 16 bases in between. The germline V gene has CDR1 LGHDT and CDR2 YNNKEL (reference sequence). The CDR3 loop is CASSQDGAGLADTQYF. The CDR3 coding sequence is TGTGCCAGCAGCCAAGATGGCGCGGGCTTAGCGGATACGCAGTATTTT.

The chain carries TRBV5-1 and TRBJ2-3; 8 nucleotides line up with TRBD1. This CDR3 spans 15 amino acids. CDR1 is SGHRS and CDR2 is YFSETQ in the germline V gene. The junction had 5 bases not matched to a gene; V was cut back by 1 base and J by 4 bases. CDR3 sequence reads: CASSLTGGIADTQYF. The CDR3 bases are TGCGCCAGCAGCTTGACAGGGGGTATTGCAGATACGCAGTATTTT.

The CDR3 region is CASRGGEADEQFF. The CDR3 region has the DNA TGTGCCAGCAGGGGTGGGGAGGCGGATGAGCAGTTCTTC. The chain couples TRBV5-4 to TRBJ2-1, with D perhaps matching TRBD2 (6 bases). Trimming cost V 5 bases and J 8 bases, with 14 bases left between them. CDR1 and CDR2 from the germline V gene are SGHNT and YYREEE (reference sequence). CDR3 length: 13 amino acids.

The CDR3 here is CASSLERGHEQFF. CDR3 DNA: TGTGCCAGCAGCTTGGAGAGAGGGCATGAGCAGTTCTTC. J is TRBJ2-1 and V is TRBV5-5; perhaps TRBD2 as D (5 bases). This CDR3 contains 13 residues. The ends were cut back, 0 bases at V and 8 bases at J, with 9 bases in the middle. Germline V gene lookup returns CDR1 SGHKS and CDR2 YYEKEE (reference sequence).

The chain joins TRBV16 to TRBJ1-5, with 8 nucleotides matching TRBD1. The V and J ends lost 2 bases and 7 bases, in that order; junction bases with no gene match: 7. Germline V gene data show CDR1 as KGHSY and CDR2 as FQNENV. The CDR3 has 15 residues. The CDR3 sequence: CASSQQQGVGQPQHF. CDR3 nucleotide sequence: TGTGCCAGCAGCCAACAACAGGGGGTCGGGCAGCCCCAGCATTTT.

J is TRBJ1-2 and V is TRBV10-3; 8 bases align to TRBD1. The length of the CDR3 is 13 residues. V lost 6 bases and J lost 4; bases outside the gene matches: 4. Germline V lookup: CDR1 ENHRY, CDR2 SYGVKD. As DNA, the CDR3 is TGTGCCATCAGGGCGGGACAGGCCTATGGCTACACCTTC. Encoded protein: CAIRAGQAYGYTF.

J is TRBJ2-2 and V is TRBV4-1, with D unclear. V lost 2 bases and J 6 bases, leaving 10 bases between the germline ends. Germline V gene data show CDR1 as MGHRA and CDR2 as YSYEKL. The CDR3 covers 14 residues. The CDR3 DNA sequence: TGCGCCAGCAGCCAATCACTGGAGCCCGGGGAGCTGTTTTTT. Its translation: CASSQSLEPGELFF.

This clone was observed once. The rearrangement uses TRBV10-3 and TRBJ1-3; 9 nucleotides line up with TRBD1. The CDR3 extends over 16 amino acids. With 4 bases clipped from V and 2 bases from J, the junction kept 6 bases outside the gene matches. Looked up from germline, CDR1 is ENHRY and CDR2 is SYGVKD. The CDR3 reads CAISGGDREAGNTIYF. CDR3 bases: TGTGCCATCAGTGGTGGGGACAGGGAGGCTGGAAACACCATATATTTT.

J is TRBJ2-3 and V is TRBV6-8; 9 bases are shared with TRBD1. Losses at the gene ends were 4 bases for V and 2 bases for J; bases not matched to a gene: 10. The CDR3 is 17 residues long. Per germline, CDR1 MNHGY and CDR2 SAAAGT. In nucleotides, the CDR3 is TGTGCCAGCAGTTCTGGACAGGGGATAGAAAACACAGATACGCAGTATTTT. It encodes CASSSGQGIENTDTQYF.

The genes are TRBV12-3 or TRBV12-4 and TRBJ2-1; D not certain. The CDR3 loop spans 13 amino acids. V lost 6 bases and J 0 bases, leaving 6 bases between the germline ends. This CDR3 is CASRPSSYNEQFF. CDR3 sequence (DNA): TGTGCCAGCAGGCCTAGCTCCTACAATGAGCAGTTCTTC.

The CDR3 here is CASSIQGSNTGELFF. CDR3 DNA sequence: TGTGCCAGCAGTATACAGGGTTCGAACACCGGGGAGCTGTTTTTT. This sequence joins TRBV7-3 and TRBJ2-2; perhaps TRBD1 as D (6 bases). Germline CDR1 is SGHTA and CDR2 is FQGTGA. CDR3 length equals 15 residues. V was cut by 6 bases and J by 0 bases, with 11 bases left in between.

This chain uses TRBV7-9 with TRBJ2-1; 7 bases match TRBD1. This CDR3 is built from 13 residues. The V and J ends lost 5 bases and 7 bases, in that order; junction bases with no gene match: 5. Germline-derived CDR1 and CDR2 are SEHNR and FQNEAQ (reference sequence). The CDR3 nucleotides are TGTGCCAGCAGCGCCAACAGGGGAAATGAGCAGTTCTTC. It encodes CASSANRGNEQFF.

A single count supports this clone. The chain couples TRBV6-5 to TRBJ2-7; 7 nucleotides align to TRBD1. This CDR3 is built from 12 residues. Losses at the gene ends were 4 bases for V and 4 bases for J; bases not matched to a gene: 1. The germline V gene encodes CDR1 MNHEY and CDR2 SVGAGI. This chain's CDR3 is CASSSRGYEQYF. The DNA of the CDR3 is TGTGCCAGCAGTTCCAGGGGGTACGAGCAGTACTTC.

CDR3 DNA: TGTGCCTGGATCCCCGGGGACAGGGGATATGGCTACACCTTC. Amino acids: CAWIPGDRGYGYTF. This chain joins TRBV30 and TRBJ1-2; 10 bases line up with TRBD1. The J segment lost 5 bases and the V segment lost 4 bases, leaving 7 bases of the junction unmatched. In germline, CDR1 is GTSNPN, CDR2 SVGIG (reference sequence). CDR3 length: 14 amino acids.